One and the same sample provided the 7 T cell receptor beta chains below, sequenced in a study of immune evolution from preneoplasia to lung adenocarcinoma (dated by TCRdb to the early 2020s). Receptor amplification or capture employed the immunoSEQ multiplex PCR assay. The clones in this table, taken by TCRdb from immuneACCESS, are in-frame only. Not every clone is retained; where verified, under half of the shortfall comes from an unresolved V gene, and the cause of the rest is unknown. The sample profile shows roughly 5,300 clones; about three quarters of them were found once. The ten largest clones represent about 7.5% of the sample. The sample consisted of FFPE lung adenocarcinoma in situ tissue. Sample cell subset or site, as interpreted from the label and publication: preinvasive adenocarcinoma in situ (AIS). These receptor sequences come from a person aged 55-80 years with lung adenocarcinoma.

The sample holds a few counts of this clone. The chain recombines TRBV10-3 with TRBJ1-2, with no clear D. Trimming removed 10 bases at V and 3 bases at J, with 15 bases between. Looked up from germline, CDR1 is ENHRY and CDR2 is SYGVKD. CDR3 size: 13 residues. In DNA, the CDR3 is TGTGCCACCCTCCGGGGTGGGGACTATGGCTACACCTTC. Its protein is CATLRGGDYGYTF.

CDR3 DNA sequence: TGTGCCAGCAGCATTCTGACAGGGATGAACACTGAAGCTTTCTTT. It translates to CASSILTGMNTEAFF. The chain carries TRBV11-2 and TRBJ1-1, with 7 nucleotides matching TRBD1. The CDR3 extends over 15 amino acids. Looked up from germline, CDR1 is SGHAT and CDR2 is FQNNGV. V shed 5 bases and J 0 bases; nucleotides not matched to a gene: 6.

The chain employs TRBV14 and TRBJ2-2, with 7 bases fitting TRBD2. Germline V lookup: CDR1 SGHDN, CDR2 FVKESK. The length of the CDR3 is 14 residues. The trim removed 10 bases at V and 1 base at J, leaving 6 bases unmatched. The CDR3 DNA reads TGTGCCACCGGGCGGGGGTTGAACACCGGGGAGCTGTTTTTT. Translating gives CATGRGLNTGELFF.

This chain links TRBV7-9 with TRBJ1-3; TRBD1 aligns across 11 bases. The length of the CDR3 is 15 residues. Germline CDR1 SEHNR, CDR2 FQNEAQ (reference sequence). Unmatched junction bases numbered 10, after V lost 5 bases and J lost 10 bases. The CDR3 DNA sequence: TGTGCCAGCAGCCCCGAAGTAGGACAGGGGGCAACCATATATTTT. Encoded protein: CASSPEVGQGATIYF.

The chain carries TRBV9 and TRBJ2-1; 8 nucleotides line up with TRBD2. CDR1 and CDR2 (germline): SGDLS, YYNGEE. The CDR3 has 15 residues. The V and J ends lost 2 bases and 4 bases, in that order; junction bases with no gene match: 5. CDR3 region: CASSVGGAGYNEQFF. In nucleotides, the CDR3 is TGTGCCAGCAGCGTCGGGGGGGCCGGGTACAATGAGCAGTTCTTC.

The rearrangement uses TRBV10-3 and TRBJ2-6; the D gene could be TRBD1 or TRBD2 (5 bases each). The germline CDR1 and CDR2 sequences are ENHRY and SYGVKD. This CDR3 has 15 amino acids. V gave up 8 bases and J gave up 3 bases, with 14 bases separating them. CDR3 loop: CAIYTPGGGANVLTF. CDR3 nucleotide sequence: TGTGCCATCTACACCCCTGGGGGTGGGGCCAACGTCCTGACTTTC.

The chain is built from TRBV7-9 and TRBJ1-2, with TRBD1 matching over 11 bases. The CDR3 has 15 amino acids. Germline CDR1 reads SEHNR; CDR2 reads FQNEAQ (reference sequence). V lost 1 base to trimming and J lost 8 bases; unmatched junction nucleotides: 6. DNA for the CDR3: TGTGCCAGCAGCTTAGGAGTGGACAGGGGGCGAGGCTACACCTTC. This encodes CASSLGVDRGRGYTF.